Each of the 12 T cell receptor beta chains below was sequenced from the same sample in a study of T cells expressing NK-cell markers. From its re-call of the 5' RACE reads, TCRdb lists each CDR3 protein once, without DNA. The sample shows 350,000 to 400,000 distinct CDR3 sequences, and roughly 10% sits with its ten largest clones. The specimen was blood T cells: a sorted CD56 or NKG2C T cell subset, CD4+ or CD8+ T cells, or bulk PBMC T cells (not recorded which). The receptors stem from a woman aged 50 to 60 in good health.

V usage is TRBV20-1 and J usage is TRBJ2-2; TCRdb's D call, TRBD1, is unchecked because there is no DNA. Germline loops: CDR1 DFQATT, CDR2 SNEGSKA (reference sequence). This CDR3 has 18 residues. CDR3 sequence: CSATHHPEGTPNTGELFF.

This chain links TRBV19 with TRBJ2-1; TCRdb's D gene call, TRBD2, goes unchecked for lack of DNA. Germline-derived CDR1 and CDR2 are LNHDA and SQIVND (reference sequence). The CDR3 runs 15 residues. The CDR3 loop reads CASSTLAGTNNEQFF.

The chain carries TRBV15 and TRBJ1-2; without DNA, the TCRdb call of TRBD1 cannot be checked. There are 14 residues in the CDR3. Per the germline V gene, CDR1 is LNHNV and CDR2 is YYDKDF (reference sequence). This CDR3 reads CATSRDTDNPDYTF.

This CDR3 reads CASSPQLVRYETQYF. The genes are TRBV12-3 or TRBV12-4 and TRBJ2-5; TCRdb names TRBD2, which stays unverified in the absence of DNA. The CDR3 is 15 residues long.

The chain has TRBV7-9 and TRBJ2-1; TCRdb selects TRBD1, and the lack of DNA leaves this call unchecked. Germline CDR1 is SEHNR and CDR2 is FQNEAQ (reference sequence). The CDR3 length is 17 residues. The CDR3 here is CASSNLRGRVFDNEQFF.

This chain joins TRBV5-5 and TRBJ2-2; absent DNA, TCRdb's TRBD1 call cannot be checked. The germline gives CDR1 SGHKS, CDR2 YYEKEE (reference sequence). CDR3 length: 15 residues. CDR3 residues: CASSPGAKNTGELFF.

This rearrangement joins TRBV9 to TRBJ2-7; TCRdb's D gene call, TRBD2, goes unchecked for lack of DNA. The CDR3 has 15 residues. The germline V gene encodes CDR1 SGDLS and CDR2 YYNGEE. This chain's CDR3 is CASSLAGLAGDEQYF.

The chain couples TRBV30 to TRBJ2-7. Germline V CDR1 and CDR2: GTSNPN, SVGIG (reference sequence). The length of the CDR3 is 11 residues. The CDR3 sequence is CAWSRSYEQYF.

The gene calls are TRBV20-1 and TRBJ1-1; TCRdb gives TRBD1 as the D gene, but with no DNA this cannot be confirmed. This CDR3 region has 15 residues. CDR1 is DFQATT, CDR2 SNEGSKA, per germline (reference sequence). The chain's CDR3 is CSATSTQGAYTEAFF.

The chain couples TRBV24-1 to TRBJ1-2. Germline CDR1 is KGHDR and CDR2 is SFDVKD. This CDR3 is 12 amino acids long. The CDR3: CATSEPETGYTF.

The rearrangement uses TRBV12-3 or TRBV12-4 and TRBJ1-2; without DNA, the TCRdb call of TRBD1 cannot be checked. The CDR3 length is 13 residues. The CDR3: CASSLVPYEGYTF.

The V gene is TRBV12-3 or TRBV12-4, the J gene TRBJ2-1; TCRdb reports TRBD1, a call that lacks DNA to check it against. The CDR3 contains 13 residues. CDR3 in amino acids: CASTLIPRDEQFF.